The rows below give T cell receptor beta chains drawn from one sample of a study of T cell responses to AZD1222 COVID-19 vaccine. TCRdb's table, derived via immunoSEQ multiplex PCR, lists solely in-frame clones and lacks some. The top ten clones hold under 2.5% of a sample with some 140,000 clones, around nine tenths of them seen once. The sequencing here drew on peripheral blood, taken on day 0 of AZD1222 vaccination. The origin of the receptors is an adult in good health. Each CDR3 is given with its conserved first and last residue. D genes are given only for firm matches. Size tells how often a clone was seen (once, few, many) or the class of an expanded clone, and some rows leave it out.

TRBJ2-6 NA TRBD1 TRBV5-1 CASSRDRGLTSPGANVLTF TGCGCCAGCAGCCGCGACAGGGGGCTAACCTCCCCTGGGGCCAACGTCCTGACTTTC
TRBJ1-1 NA NA TRBV10-3 CAIKGPNTEAFF TGTGCCATCAAGGGGCCGAACACTGAAGCTTTCTTT
TRBJ2-2 NA NA TRBV7-9 CASSQMGSGTPSYTGELFF TGTGCCAGCAGCCAAATGGGGTCGGGGACACCTTCTTACACCGGGGAGCTGTTTTTT
TRBJ1-2 NA TRBD1 TRBV6-5 CASSPDRGRIYTF TGTGCCAGCAGCCCGGACAGGGGAAGGATCTACACCTTC
TRBJ2-1 NA NA TRBV27 CASAGRLNEQFF TGTGCCAGCGCAGGACGTCTCAATGAGCAGTTCTTC
TRBJ2-7 NA TRBD2 TRBV5-1 CASSLGRGSTYEQYF TGCGCCAGCAGCTTGGGCCGCGGGAGTACATACGAGCAGTACTTC
TRBJ1-3 once TRBD1 TRBV5-4 CASSWGGQWRAGNTIYF TGTGCCAGCAGCTGGGGGGGACAGTGGCGGGCTGGAAACACCATATATTTT
TRBJ1-2 NA TRBD1 TRBV6-2/TRBV6-3 CASSYPRTGSYYGYTF TGTGCCAGCAGTTATCCGAGGACAGGATCCTACTATGGCTACACCTTC
TRBJ1-1 NA NA TRBV6-5 CASRVGGVDTEAFF TGTGCCAGCCGGGTCGGGGGGGTCGACACTGAAGCTTTCTTT
TRBJ2-1 NA TRBD2 TRBV7-8 CASSLDIAGGINEQFF TGTGCCAGCAGCTTAGATATAGCGGGGGGGATCAATGAGCAGTTCTTC
TRBJ2-2 NA NA TRBV4-3 CASSQVQGTGELFF TGCGCCAGCAGCCAAGTCCAGGGAACCGGGGAGCTGTTTTTT
TRBJ2-7 many TRBD2 TRBV4-2 CASSQSLAGEGYEQYF TGTGCCAGCAGCCAATCCCTTGCGGGAGAAGGGTACGAGCAGTACTTC
TRBJ2-4 NA TRBD1 TRBV5-1 CASSGSGGQQNIQYF TGCGCCAGCAGCGGGTCTGGGGGACAGCAAAACATTCAGTACTTC
TRBJ1-5 NA NA TRBV18 CASSPQGRPQPQHF TGTGCCAGCTCACCACAGGGACGTCCCCAGCCCCAGCATTTT
TRBJ1-1 NA NA TRBV5-1 CASSPLRGDTEAFF TGCGCCAGCAGCCCCCTTCGTGGGGACACTGAAGCTTTCTTT
TRBJ1-6 NA NA TRBV27 CASSFSIRPPINSPLHF TGTGCCAGCAGTTTTTCTATTCGTCCCCCGATAAATTCACCCCTCCACTTT
TRBJ1-5 NA NA TRBV6-2/TRBV6-3 CASSSPRGYNQPQHF TGTGCCAGCAGCTCTCCCCGGGGGTACAATCAGCCCCAGCATTTT
TRBJ2-4 once NA TRBV28 CASSMTTGSKNIQYF TGTGCCAGCAGCATGACTACAGGATCTAAAAACATTCAGTACTTC
TRBJ1-2 NA NA TRBV27 CASSSAPGNYGYTF TGTGCCAGCAGTTCCGCGCCAGGGAACTATGGCTACACCTTC
TRBJ1-5 NA TRBD1 TRBV5-6 CASSPGQGRDQPQHF TGTGCCAGCAGCCCGGGACAGGGTAGGGATCAGCCCCAGCATTTT
TRBJ1-4 NA NA TRBV18 CASSPPGSDEKLFF TGTGCCAGCTCACCCCCTGGCTCGGATGAAAAACTGTTTTTT
TRBJ1-1 NA TRBD1 TRBV19 CASRALPGQGPLNTEAFF TGTGCCAGTAGGGCATTACCGGGACAGGGGCCTTTGAACACTGAAGCTTTCTTT
TRBJ2-2 NA NA TRBV27 CASRRGGNGELFF TGTGCCAGCAGGCGTGGGGGGAACGGGGAGCTGTTTTTT
TRBJ1-2 NA NA TRBV15 CATSRDLGEGPLFPYGYTF TGTGCCACCAGCAGAGATCTGGGAGAGGGACCCCTTTTTCCCTATGGCTACACCTTC
TRBJ1-1 few NA TRBV5-4 CASSFQRDARMNTEAFF TGTGCCAGCAGCTTTCAGCGGGACGCCCGAATGAACACTGAAGCTTTCTTT
TRBJ1-1 NA NA TRBV6-5 CASSRLQIPNEAFF TGTGCCAGCAGTCGCCTGCAAATCCCCAATGAAGCTTTCTTT
TRBJ2-3 NA TRBD2 TRBV19 CASSTGTNGPRITDTQYF TGTGCCAGTAGTACCGGGACTAATGGTCCACGAATCACAGATACGCAGTATTTT
TRBJ1-5 NA TRBD1 TRBV6-1 CASSVRTGGMIGNQPQHF TGTGCCAGCAGTGTCCGGACAGGGGGCATGATAGGGAATCAGCCCCAGCATTTT
TRBJ2-1 few NA TRBV24-1 CATAPLGYNEQFF TGTGCCACCGCCCCTCTAGGCTACAATGAGCAGTTCTTC
TRBJ2-3 NA TRBD2 TRBV28 CASSLGSGVTDTQYF TGTGCCAGCAGTTTGGGTAGCGGGGTGACAGATACGCAGTATTTT
TRBJ2-7 NA TRBD1 TRBV5-1 CASSSTGATFDQQYF TGCGCCAGCAGCTCCACAGGGGCCACCTTTGACCAGCAGTACTTC
TRBJ2-1 NA TRBD2 TRBV25-1 CASSEAGGPYNEQFF TGTGCCAGCAGTGAAGCGGGAGGGCCTTACAATGAGCAGTTCTTC
TRBJ2-7 NA NA TRBV6-2/TRBV6-3 CASSYQTGTSSSYEQYF TGTGCCAGCAGTTACCAGACCGGGACAAGTAGTTCCTACGAGCAGTACTTC
TRBJ1-2 NA TRBD1 TRBV7-9 CASSPPVGQPYGYTF TGTGCCAGCAGCCCCCCCGTGGGACAGCCCTATGGCTACACCTTC
TRBJ2-1 NA TRBD2 TRBV28 CASSLRLAGVQGQFF TGTGCCAGCAGTTTACGCCTAGCGGGAGTACAAGGGCAGTTCTTC
TRBJ1-2 NA NA TRBV6-2/TRBV6-3 CASSYAGDGYTF TGTGCCAGCAGTTACGCGGGGGATGGCTACACCTTC
TRBJ2-7 NA TRBD2 TRBV5-5 CASSSAGTSGTLWGEQYF TGTGCCAGCAGTAGTGCCGGGACTAGCGGGACCCTGTGGGGGGAGCAGTACTTC
TRBJ1-5 NA NA TRBV3-1/TRBV3-2 CASSLPNQPQHF TGTGCCAGCAGCCTGCCCAATCAGCCCCAGCATTTT
TRBJ1-2 NA NA TRBV7-2 CASSLTQGSGYTF TGTGCCAGCAGCCTAACACAGGGTAGTGGCTACACCTTC
TRBJ1-3 NA TRBD1 TRBV9 CASSGRTGDDGNTIYF TGTGCCAGCAGCGGAAGGACAGGGGATGACGGAAACACCATATATTTT
TRBJ1-1 NA NA TRBV2 CASRSQSPGTGAFF TGTGCCAGCAGATCACAGTCCCCAGGGACGGGAGCTTTCTTT
TRBJ1-2 NA TRBD1 TRBV3-1/TRBV3-2 CASSLTGGASYGYTF TGTGCCAGCAGCTTGACAGGGGGCGCGAGCTATGGCTACACCTTC
TRBJ1-4 few NA TRBV15 CATSRDTGGNEKLFF TGTGCCACCAGCAGAGATACGGGGGGGAATGAAAAACTGTTTTTT
TRBJ1-6 NA NA TRBV10-3 CASGRLDNSPLHF TGTGCCTCCGGACGGCTAGATAATTCACCCCTCCACTTT
TRBJ1-1 NA TRBD1 TRBV7-2 CASRRVGTAPNTEAFF TGTGCCAGCAGGCGGGTTGGGACAGCACCGAACACTGAAGCTTTCTTT
TRBJ2-1 once NA TRBV9 CASSPQRARRYNEQFF TGTGCCAGCAGCCCCCAGAGAGCCCGTCGCTACAATGAGCAGTTCTTC
TRBJ1-4 NA NA TRBV18 CASSPGLQEKLFF TGTGCCAGCTCACCTGGGCTACAGGAAAAACTGTTTTTT
TRBJ2-5 once TRBD1 TRBV5-4 CASSGQGLETQYF TGTGCCAGCAGCGGACAGGGGCTAGAGACCCAGTACTTC
TRBJ1-2 once TRBD1 TRBV6-6 CASSSPGGQGNYGYTF TGTGCCAGCAGTTCCCCGGGGGGACAGGGAAACTATGGCTACACCTTC
TRBJ1-1 NA NA TRBV6-2/TRBV6-3 CASSYSRPARVSEAFF TGTGCCAGCAGTTACTCGCGTCCCGCCAGGGTATCTGAAGCTTTCTTT
TRBJ1-1 NA NA TRBV30 CACHGMNTEAFF TGTGCCTGTCATGGGATGAACACTGAAGCTTTCTTT
TRBJ1-1 once NA TRBV10-3 CAISESRGGTEAFF TGTGCCATCAGTGAGTCCCGGGGGGGCACTGAAGCTTTCTTT
TRBJ1-1 NA TRBD1 TRBV5-1 CASGDREHTEAFF TGCGCCAGCGGCGACAGGGAGCACACTGAAGCTTTCTTT
TRBJ1-2 NA NA TRBV30 CAWSVQSNYGYTF TGTGCCTGGAGTGTACAGAGCAACTATGGCTACACCTTC
TRBJ1-2 NA NA TRBV14 CASSQYQPILLGVRLYGYTF TGTGCCAGCAGCCAATACCAGCCAATTTTGTTGGGAGTCAGACTGTATGGCTACACCTTC
TRBJ1-4 NA NA TRBV15 CATSRESRVKLFF TGTGCCACCAGCAGAGAGTCTCGGGTAAAACTGTTTTTT
TRBJ1-6 NA NA TRBV24-1 CATSDSQIRVTGSPLHF TGTGCCACCAGTGATTCTCAAATCAGGGTAACAGGGTCACCCCTCCACTTT